This TCR beta chain was observed in a study of T cells in Graves' hyperthyroidism and ophthalmopathy. Reasons for excluding patients were uncontrolled infection, other autoimmune disease, pregnancy or lactation. Trimming at V came to 5 bases and at J to 7 bases, leaving 6 bases not matched to a gene. CDR3 length equals 14 residues. CDR1 and CDR2 from the germline V gene are MNHEY and SVGAGI. TCR beta CDR3 sequences were amplified from RNA transcripts. First-round RT-PCR with HTBI primers amplified the TCR CDR3 region. TCRdb re-called the multiplex PCR reads through MiXCR, storing one row per CDR3 protein. The data show about 500,000 distinct CDR3 sequences, around 50% seen once. This clonotype was seen more than once but under ten times.

The rearrangement links TRBV6-5 to TRBJ1-2; 11 bases align to TRBD1. The source material was peripheral blood or thyroid tissue (not recorded which). The origin of this receptor is an adult woman with Graves' disease, either hyperthyroidism or ophthalmopathy (not recorded which). CDR3 amino acids: CASSLRTGGSGYTF. The DNA of the CDR3 is TGTGCCAGCAGTCTTAGGACAGGGGGCTCTGGCTACACCTTC.